This T cell receptor (beta chain) was sequenced for a study of blood T cells in healthy people across ages. Study-wide background: About one barcoded beta molecule per two T cells was captured by template switching.

Looked up from germline, CDR1 is SNHLY and CDR2 is FYNNEI. The V gene lost 10 bases and the J gene lost 5 bases, with 11 bases spanning the gap. This CDR3 is 11 amino acids long. A second PCR, run for about 7 to 11 cycles, used a sample-barcoded 5' primer plus a J-beta primer mix. TCRdb analysed the 5' RACE reads with MiXCR anew, one entry per CDR3 protein. The sample comprises roughly 1,000,000 distinct CDR3 sequences, 20% to 25% of which are singletons, and around 0.75% rests with the top ten. This sample was shared with a second study, whose subject was T cells of mothers and their children.

Sequenced: blood. The rearrangement joins TRBV2 to TRBJ2-5, with a tentative D call TRBD1 (6 bases). The TCR sequence derives from a girl aged 2-10 years in good health. CDR3 residues: CANGQNETQYF. The CDR3 nucleotides read TGTGCCAACGGACAGAACGAGACCCAGTACTTC.